Each of the 29 T cell receptor beta chains below was sequenced from the same sample in a study of cytomegalovirus exposure and HLA in healthy donors. Researchers ran the PCR with 60 Vbeta and 13 Jbeta primers. Some clones are missing from TCRdb's copy, which holds only in-frame ones; the method was immunoSEQ multiplex PCR. The table includes about 110,000 clones, less than 90% detected once. The sequenced sample consisted of PBMCs. The receptor source for this set is a man aged 50 to 60 in good health and CMV-seronegative.

The chain uses TRBV4-3 and TRBJ2-7; 10 bases map to TRBD2. The CDR3 totals 16 residues. Trimming at V came to 4 bases and at J to 2 bases, leaving 8 bases not matched to a gene. Germline CDR1 LGHNA, CDR2 YSLEER. The CDR3 region is CASSRGEREGTYEQYF. CDR3 in DNA: TGCGCCAGCAGCCGGGGAGAGCGGGAGGGAACCTACGAGCAGTACTTC.

V gene TRBV9 combines with J gene TRBJ1-3; 8 nucleotides line up with TRBD1. The V and J ends lost 4 bases and 4 bases, in that order; junction bases with no gene match: 7. Germline V gene data show CDR1 as SGDLS and CDR2 as YYNGEE. This CDR3 is built from 15 residues. The CDR3 region is CASSPRGQAGNTIYF. The DNA for the CDR3 is TGTGCCAGCAGCCCTCGGGGACAGGCAGGAAACACCATATATTTT.

The chain carries TRBV5-1 and TRBJ1-2; a weak D match, TRBD1 (5 bases). V was trimmed by 0 bases and J by 3 bases, leaving 9 bases between them. Germline values: CDR1 SGHRS, CDR2 YFSETQ. There are 14 residues in the CDR3. The CDR3 DNA follows: TGCGCCAGCAGCTTGGAAGGGACTCACTATGGCTACACCTTC. Residues: CASSLEGTHYGYTF. The variable domain in full, completed from reference TRBV5-1 and TRBJ1-2, reads KAGVTQTPRYLIKTRGQQVTLSCSPISGHRSVSWYQQTPGQGLQFLFEYFSETQRNKGNFPGRFSGRQFSNSRSEMNVSTLELGDSALYLCASSLEGTHYGYTFGSGTRLTVV.

There are a few counts of this clone. CDR3 protein: CASSSTRETQYF. The CDR3 coding sequence is TGTGCCAGCAGCTCGACTAGGGAGACCCAGTACTTC. This chain links TRBV5-4 with TRBJ2-5, with D tentatively TRBD2 (6 bases). Germline lookup yields CDR1 SGHNT and CDR2 YYREEE (reference sequence). Between the trimmed V and J ends, which lost 3 bases and 5 bases, there was a span of 8 bases. The CDR3 extends over 12 amino acids.

The rearrangement uses TRBV28 and TRBJ2-1; a weak D match, TRBD2 (5 bases). With 6 bases removed from V and 6 bases from J, the gap between germline ends came to 15 bases. This CDR3 is 14 amino acids long. Germline assignment: CDR1 MDHEN and CDR2 SYDVKM. CDR3 in amino acids: CASSPTRAGNEQFF. In DNA, the CDR3 is TGTGCCAGCAGCCCTACAAGGGCGGGCAATGAGCAGTTCTTC.

The chain is built from TRBV5-6 and TRBJ2-7; 7 bases fit TRBD1. Per the germline V gene, CDR1 is SGHDT and CDR2 is YYEEEE. The V and J ends lost 3 bases and 4 bases, in that order; junction bases with no gene match: 10. This CDR3 spans 15 amino acids. The CDR3 bases are TGTGCCAGCAGCTCGGGACAGTCCATCCTGTACGAGCAGTACTTC. Translation: CASSSGQSILYEQYF.

This clone was observed a handful of times. The rearrangement links TRBV7-9 to TRBJ2-3; D is ambiguous. From germline, CDR1 is SEHNR and CDR2 FQNEAQ (reference sequence). The CDR3 spans 15 residues. The germline V and J ends were trimmed by 1 base and 6 bases, with 14 bases remaining between them. CDR3 nucleotides: TGTGCCAGCAGCTTAGGTGCCGGTACCGGGGATACGCAGTATTTT. This translates into CASSLGAGTGDTQYF.

This chain uses TRBV7-9 with TRBJ2-7; 10 bases line up with TRBD2. Germline V CDR1 and CDR2: SEHNR, FQNEAQ (reference sequence). This CDR3 contains 14 residues. The ends lost 5 bases at V and 5 bases at J; junction bases unmatched: 6. Here the CDR3 DNA reads TGTGCCAGCAGCGCCGGGGGACTAGCGCACGAGCAGTACTTC. This codes for CASSAGGLAHEQYF.

The chain uses TRBV27 and TRBJ2-5; 12 bases match TRBD1. Gene TRBJ2-7 matches the end of the DNA better, so the J call may be wrong. The CDR3 is made up of 19 amino acids. CDR1 and CDR2 (germline): MNHEY, SMNVEV (reference sequence). CDR3 residues: CASSSPGQGALGRTYEQYF. DNA for the CDR3: TGTGCCAGCAGTAGTCCGGGACAGGGGGCGCTAGGTCGTACCTACGAGCAGTACTTC.

The chain couples TRBV13 to TRBJ2-1, with 9 bases fitting TRBD2. Trimming at V came to 6 bases and at J to 0 bases, leaving 12 bases not matched to a gene. The CDR3 spans 18 residues. Germline V lookup: CDR1 PRHDT, CDR2 FYEKMQ (reference sequence). The CDR3 region has the DNA TGTGCCAGCAGAGTAAGGGGACTAGCTTCTTACTCCTACAATGAGCAGTTCTTC. Amino acid sequence: CASRVRGLASYSYNEQFF.

This clone was found a few times. The chain combines TRBV7-3 with TRBJ2-3; D may be TRBD1 (5 bases). CDR3 length: 14 residues. Germline CDR1 SGHTA, CDR2 FQGTGA. Trimming pared 0 bases from V and 3 bases from J, leaving 7 bases between. This CDR3 reads CASSLTRDTDTQYF. The CDR3 DNA reads TGTGCCAGCAGCTTAACCAGGGATACAGATACGCAGTATTTT. The full variable domain, its missing parts supplied by reference TRBV7-3 and TRBJ2-3, is GAGVSQTPSNKVTEKGKYVELRCDPISGHTALYWYRQSLGQGPEFLIYFQGTGAADDSGLPNDRFFAVRPEGSVSTLKIQRTERGDSAVYLCASSLTRDTDTQYFGPGTRLTVL.

CDR3 region: CASSEQPRGLGQPQHF. As DNA, the CDR3 is TGTGCCAGTAGCGAACAACCTCGAGGGTTGGGGCAGCCCCAGCATTTT. The chain joins TRBV19 to TRBJ1-5; the D is unclear. The germline V gene has CDR1 LNHDA and CDR2 SQIVND (reference sequence). This CDR3 is 16 amino acids long. V lost 6 bases and J lost 7, with 22 bases in between.

A note on this clone: At one of its ends the junction is not consistent with the germline gene, which may arise from a read error. The V call is TRBV28, the J call TRBJ2-7; 8 positions agree with TRBD1. This CDR3 has 17 amino acids. The germline V gene has CDR1 MDHEN and CDR2 SYDVKM. As DNA, the CDR3 is TGTGCCAGCTGTTTATTCCCATATCGGACAGGGCCTAACGAGCAGTACTTC. Amino acids: CASCLFPYRTGPNEQYF.

The chain couples TRBV7-9 to TRBJ2-1; 9 bases fit TRBD2. Germline V gene lookup returns CDR1 SEHNR and CDR2 FQNEAQ (reference sequence). V was clipped by 2 bases and J by 3 bases; unmatched bases: 2. The CDR3 consists of 15 residues. The DNA of the CDR3 is TGTGCCAGCAGCTTACTAGCGGGGAACTACAATGAGCAGTTCTTC. Translating it yields CASSLLAGNYNEQFF.

In this sample, this clone turned up a few times. The rearrangement uses TRBV6-1 and TRBJ1-2; TRBD1 aligns across 7 bases. V dropped 8 bases and J dropped 0; count of bases not matched to a gene: 3. The CDR3 has 13 amino acids. The germline V gene encodes CDR1 MNHNS and CDR2 SASEGT. The DNA for the CDR3 is TGTGCCAGCCTGACAGGGACTAACTATGGCTACACCTTC. It translates to CASLTGTNYGYTF.

The chain joins TRBV19 to TRBJ1-2; 8 nucleotides line up with TRBD1. The CDR3 spans 16 residues. Per germline, CDR1 LNHDA and CDR2 SQIVND (reference sequence). The trim removed 5 bases at V and 3 bases at J, leaving 11 bases unmatched. CDR3 in DNA: TGTGCCAGTAGTTTGCCCCGGACAGGGCGGGACTATGGCTACACCTTC. Amino acid sequence: CASSLPRTGRDYGYTF.

This rearrangement joins TRBV28 to TRBJ2-7; D gene uncertain. The germline V gene has CDR1 MDHEN and CDR2 SYDVKM. The CDR3 is 14 amino acids. The germline V and J ends were trimmed by 3 bases and 5 bases, with 14 bases remaining between them. The CDR3 spells CASSFSGYGDEQYF. DNA for the CDR3: TGTGCCAGCAGTTTCTCCGGGTATGGTGACGAGCAGTACTTC.

V usage is TRBV11-2 and J usage is TRBJ2-7; 11 bases are shared with TRBD1. This CDR3 spans 15 amino acids. V lost 1 base, J lost 3 bases, and 2 bases stayed unmatched. Per germline, CDR1 SGHAT and CDR2 FQNNGV. The CDR3 loop is CASSLGTGGFYEQYF. The CDR3 DNA follows: TGTGCCAGCAGCTTAGGGACAGGGGGCTTCTACGAGCAGTACTTC. Supplemented by reference TRBV11-2 and TRBJ2-7, the full variable domain reads EAGVAQSPRYKIIEKRQSVAFWCNPISGHATLYWYQQILGQGPKLLIQFQNNGVVDDSQLPKDRFSAERLKGVDSTLKIQPAKLEDSAVYLCASSLGTGGFYEQYFGPGTRLTVT.

The CDR3 loop is CASSESPFPGENIWPQHF. In DNA form, the CDR3 reads TGTGCCAGCAGTGAATCCCCCTTTCCCGGGGAGAATATTTGGCCCCAGCATTTT. The chain joins TRBV6-1 to TRBJ1-5; D remains unclear. The CDR3 contains 18 residues. The V gene lost 2 bases and the J gene lost 9 bases, with 26 bases spanning the gap. Germline V gives CDR1 MNHNS, CDR2 SASEGT.

The CDR3 sequence is CASSYDRGLNYGYTF. The CDR3 bases are TGTGCCAGTAGTTATGACAGGGGACTAAACTATGGCTACACCTTC. V is TRBV19 and J is TRBJ1-2, with TRBD1 matching over 8 bases. The CDR3 consists of 15 residues. With V trimmed by 5 bases and J by 2 bases, 7 bases remained unmatched. Germline lookup yields CDR1 LNHDA and CDR2 SQIVND (reference sequence). Together with reference TRBV19 and TRBJ1-2, the CDR3 gives the full variable domain: DGGITQSPKYLFRKEGQNVTLSCEQNLNHDAMYWYRQDPGQGLRLIYYSQIVNDFQKGDIAEGYSVSREKKESFPLTVTSAQKNPTAFYLCASSYDRGLNYGYTFGSGTRLTVV.

V gene TRBV4-2 combines with J gene TRBJ2-1; 7 bases line up with TRBD2. The CDR3 sequence is 14 residues long. V shed 1 base, J shed 8 bases, and the junction held 5 bases outside the gene matches. CDR1 LGHNA and CDR2 YNFKEQ come from the germline V gene. CDR3 coding DNA: TGTGCCAGCAGCCAAGTAGAGCGGGACCATGAGCAGTTCTTC. Amino acid sequence: CASSQVERDHEQFF.

This clone appeared once. The rearrangement links TRBV7-3 to TRBJ2-1; 9 bases fit TRBD2. V lost 5 bases to trimming and J lost 8 bases; unmatched junction nucleotides: 10. The CDR3 length is 15 residues. Germline values: CDR1 SGHTA, CDR2 FQGTGA. The CDR3 region has the DNA TGTGCCAGCAGCCCTAGCGGGATAGGGACAGATGAGCAGTTCTTC. This sequence encodes CASSPSGIGTDEQFF.

The rearrangement uses TRBV27 and TRBJ1-5; D is perhaps TRBD1 (5 bases). Germline lookup yields CDR1 MNHEY and CDR2 SMNVEV (reference sequence). The CDR3 is 16 amino acids. The V end lost 5 bases, the J end lost 1 base, and 15 bases lay between the germline ends. CDR3: CASSKTGRVSNQPQHF. The CDR3 coding sequence is TGTGCCAGCAGTAAAACTGGCAGGGTGAGCAATCAGCCCCAGCATTTT.

The chain combines TRBV7-9 with TRBJ2-7; TRBD1 aligns across 7 bases. Germline CDR1 and CDR2: SEHNR and FQNEAQ (reference sequence). V lost 4 bases, J lost 2 bases, and 5 bases stayed unmatched. The CDR3 loop spans 14 amino acids. For the CDR3, the DNA is TGTGCCAGCAGCTCCTGGGACAGAACCTACGAGCAGTACTTC. This encodes CASSSWDRTYEQYF. Full variable domain (outside the CDR3, taken from reference TRBV7-9 and TRBJ2-7): DTGVSQNPRHKITKRGQNVTFRCDPISEHNRLYWYRQTLGQGPEFLTYFQNEAQLEKSRLLSDRFSAERPKGSFSTLEIQRTEQGDSAMYLCASSSWDRTYEQYFGPGTRLTVT.

This clone was seen more than once but under ten times. The chain employs TRBV4-3 and TRBJ1-1, with D perhaps matching TRBD1 (5 bases). Trimming shortened V by 2 bases and J by 3 bases, and 10 bases separated the two germline ends. Per germline, CDR1 LGHNA and CDR2 YSLEER. The CDR3 is made up of 14 amino acids. CDR3 protein: CASSQQTEDTEAFF. Written as DNA, the CDR3 is TGCGCCAGCAGCCAACAGACAGAGGACACTGAAGCTTTCTTT.

Remarks on this clone: The germline gene is not matched at one end of the junction; a read error may be the cause. This chain connects TRBV9 to TRBJ1-1; TRBD1 aligns across 8 bases. Germline V gene lookup returns CDR1 SGDLS and CDR2 YYNGEE. The CDR3 has 15 amino acids. CDR3 sequence (DNA): TGTACCAGCAGCTCTCGGACAGGGCCAGGCACTGAAGCTTTCTTT. Its protein product is CTSSSRTGPGTEAFF.

The chain is built from TRBV6-5 and TRBJ2-5, with 8 bases fitting TRBD1. The germline V gene encodes CDR1 MNHEY and CDR2 SVGAGI. V lost 7 bases, J lost 1 base, and 5 bases stayed unmatched. The CDR3 runs 14 residues. CDR3 residues: CASMPGGPQETQYF. The CDR3 nucleotides are TGTGCCAGCATGCCAGGGGGCCCCCAAGAGACCCAGTACTTC.

The chain carries TRBV7-8 and TRBJ1-2; the D gene is possibly TRBD1 (5 bases). Germline CDR1 SGHVS, CDR2 FQNEAQ. The CDR3 has 16 residues. Deletions cut 4 bases from V and 4 bases from J, with 19 bases between. The CDR3 loop is CASSSQNSIRGYGYTF. CDR3 nucleotides: TGTGCCAGCAGCTCCCAAAACAGTATAAGGGGCTATGGCTACACCTTC.

This clone was counted a single time. The rearrangement uses TRBV28 and TRBJ2-1, with D possibly TRBD2 on 5 matching bases. The ends were cut back, 5 bases at V and 4 bases at J, with 18 bases in the middle. The CDR3 covers 16 residues. The V gene's germline CDR1 is MDHEN and CDR2 SYDVKM. The CDR3 nucleotides read TGTGCCAGCAGTACGGTTGCCACGGGGATATACAATGAGCAGTTCTTC. It is translated as CASSTVATGIYNEQFF.